This T cell receptor beta chain was identified in a study of tumor and adjacent non-tumor tissue in lung cancer. Study details: The cohort had about a dozen adenocarcinoma, 2 squamous cell and 1 small cell patients. Stage I to III disease affected 10 men and about five women aged about 31 to 85. Whole-study results and caveats: Tumor repertoires had a smaller top 100 clone share than normal lung. Higher tumor TCR diversity was associated with shorter survival.

The CDR3 spans 14 residues. The germline gives CDR1 MNHNS, CDR2 SASEGT. A remark on this clonotype: Its antigen is unidentified. A junction end diverges from the germline sequence, so it may reflect a read error.

TCRbeta libraries were built with three rounds of nested PCR, modified from ARM-PCR. TCRdb independently ran MiXCR on the multiplex PCR reads; one entry per CDR3 protein. The table records about 70,000 distinct CDR3 sequences, about three quarters of them present only once. No cell sorting was done before RNA was extracted from the tissue. The rearrangement links TRBV6-1 to TRBJ2-1; 10 bases align to TRBD2. The sample taken for sequencing was lung tumor tissue. This TCR was recovered from a man in his fifties or sixties with non-small cell lung cancer. For the CDR3, the DNA is TGTGGCAGCAGGGGACTAGCGACTTACAATGAGCAGTTCTTT. Protein sequence: CGSRGLATYNEQFF.